The sequence of this TCR beta chain was determined in a study of T cell responses to AZD1222 COVID-19 vaccine. Across the study: Second-dose recipients at about 4 or about 12 weeks were treated as one pooled group. General study results and limits: Clonal diversity may have been underestimated, and the donors were mostly white British, with more females than males.

With respect to this clone: Its specificity is not known.

Trimming removed 3 bases from V and 7 bases from J, with 9 bases in between. The CDR3 is 13 residues long. Profiled with immunoSEQ multiplex PCR; TCRdb holds only in-frame clones, not every one. The data hold 120,000 to 150,000 clones, with roughly 90% observed a single time. This sequence joins TRBV12-3 or TRBV12-4 and TRBJ1-4; unclear D gene. This clonotype originated in an adult in good health. Sequences were derived from peripheral blood, sampled on day 0 of AZD1222 vaccination. In DNA, the CDR3 is TGTGCCAGCAGTTTGATGGGGAGTGAAAAACTGTTTTTT. Translated, it gives CASSLMGSEKLFF.